Below, one TCR beta chain is given with its context. The target of this receptor is not known. No much larger clone is present one base from it, and per-base qualities are unavailable. The CDR3 runs 15 amino acids, cysteine and phenylalanine included. Here the CDR3 DNA is all that survives: 45 bases in frame from base 1. For CDR1 and CDR2, the germline V gene (reference sequence) lists LGHDT and YNNKEL. V is cut back by 4 bases and J by 5 bases, with 5 bases in the junction unmatched. TCRbeta CDR3 regions were amplified from genomic DNA by means of the immunoSEQ Assay, a bias-controlled multiplex PCR. The original pipeline was this. The number of nucleated cells in each sample was estimated by amplification of reference gene primers within the assay. Sequence reads were collapsed and filtered to measure the absolute abundance of every unique TCRbeta CDR3 rearrangement. For each sample, productive Simpson clonality was calculated by taking the square root of Simpson's diversity index across productive rearrangements. TCRdb re-hosts the immuneACCESS table, in-frame sequences only. Its copies lack some clones; in the studies checked, an unresolved V gene accounts for under half of them, and the cause for the rest is not known. V and J calls and clone size are as listed in that table; D and trimming were resolved from the DNA. Present in this sample are fewer than 300,000 clones, 85% of which were seen just once. Approximately 5% of the sample comes from the top ten.

This record comes from a study of blood T cell repertoires in COVID-19 (dated by TCRdb to 2019 to 2021). With respect to the entire study: Collaborator samples came from the United States, Italy and Spain and covered acute and convalescent phases of COVID-19. The material from the prospective study consisted of cDNA or gDNA derived from T cells, B-cell-depleted T cells, or PBMCs. Subjects who had been exposed to COVID-19, were actively infected with it, or had recovered from it provided the deeply sampled blood TCRbeta repertoires that made up the dataset. The repertoires were released in a freely available public database meant as a resource for research on the immune response to SARS-CoV-2. Samples were obtained from the ongoing ImmuneRACE study (first 160 participants) and from 1,000 to 1,500 subjects provided by 6 global collaborators. Sample metadata almost always included a de-identified subject ID, COVID-19 status, age in years and sex. Where available, HLA class I and class II types were obtained from metadata supplied by the sample provider rather than from assay-based typing.

Each collaborating institution followed its own protocols to collect whole blood in K2EDTA tubes. Collaborator samples were shipped for TCRbeta analysis as frozen whole blood, isolated PBMCs, or DNA extracted from either sample type. Results the study describes overall, beyond this receptor: The quantity of clinical and demographic metadata differed by source and by participant and was supplied without curation.

The sequencing input was peripheral blood. The chain was built from TRBV3-1 (or the pseudogene TRBV3-2) and TRBJ2-2; 9 bases in between match TRBD2. The sequence was collected from a middle-aged man with active or convalescent COVID-19. The CDR3 amino acid sequence is: CASSLAGERTGELFF. DNA sequence: TGTGCCAGCAGCCTAGCGGGAGAAAGGACCGGGGAGCTGTTTTTT.